Below are 14 T cell receptor beta chains sequenced from a single sample in a study of blood T cells in healthy people across ages. The second PCR ran about 6 to 12 cycles with a sample-barcoded 5' primer and J-beta primers. MiXCR, applied by TCRdb to the 5' RACE reads, yields one record per CDR3 protein. Of around 2 million distinct CDR3 sequences in the sample, about two fifths were seen once. Sequences were obtained from blood. The receptors originated from a human donor in good health.

This clonotype was seen a handful of times. The chain joins TRBV12-3 or TRBV12-4 to TRBJ1-4; TRBD1 matches at 8 bases. Germline trimming cut 5 bases from V and 8 bases from J; bases unmatched to any gene: 10. This CDR3 spans 15 amino acids. DNA of the CDR3: TGTGCCAGCAGTCCTCGGACAGGGTGGTTAGAAAAACTGTTTTTT. Translating gives CASSPRTGWLEKLFF.

The chain carries TRBV20-1 and TRBJ2-4; 7 bases are shared with TRBD1. The length of the CDR3 is 13 residues. CDR1 DFQATT and CDR2 SNEGSKA come from the germline V gene (reference sequence). Germline trimming cut 6 bases from V and 3 bases from J; bases unmatched to any gene: 5. The CDR3 loop is CSAPGTDKNIQYF. As DNA, the CDR3 is TGCAGTGCCCCTGGGACAGACAAAAACATTCAGTACTTC.

The V and J genes are TRBV6-2 or TRBV6-3 and TRBJ2-7; D not resolved. CDR1 and CDR2 from the germline V gene are MNHEY and SVGEGT. The V end lost 8 bases, the J end lost 1 base, and 15 bases lay between the germline ends. The CDR3 totals 14 residues. The CDR3 region has the DNA TGTGCCAGCGGGTCAGTGGCGGTATCCTACGAGCAGTACTTC. Encoded protein: CASGSVAVSYEQYF.

The chain employs TRBV12-3 or TRBV12-4 and TRBJ1-2; no clear D. The ends were cut back, 2 bases at V and 9 bases at J, with 10 bases in the middle. CDR3 size: 12 residues. CDR3 DNA sequence: TGTGCCAGCAGTTTAATGCCTGGCAGCTACACCTTC. Its protein is CASSLMPGSYTF.

V and J are TRBV27 and TRBJ2-7; 10 nucleotides align to TRBD2. Trimming cost V 8 bases and J 2 bases; bases outside gene matches: 0. This CDR3 region has 12 residues. Germline lookup yields CDR1 MNHEY and CDR2 SMNVEV (reference sequence). CDR3 sequence: CASGTSAYEQYF. Here the CDR3 DNA reads TGTGCCAGCGGGACTAGCGCCTACGAGCAGTACTTC.

The table lists this clonotype with a few counts. The rearrangement links TRBV28 to TRBJ2-6, with D hard to call. Trimming took 2 bases from V and 15 from J, leaving 14 bases between them. The CDR3 contains 13 residues. Germline V CDR1 and CDR2: MDHEN, SYDVKM. CDR3 in amino acids: CASSLDPGFALTF. CDR3 sequence (DNA): TGTGCCAGCAGTTTAGACCCTGGATTTGCCCTGACTTTC.

The genes are TRBV6-1 and TRBJ2-7, with D possibly being TRBD1 (5 bases). Germline loops: CDR1 MNHNS, CDR2 SASEGT. V shed 7 bases and J shed 1 base, with 20 bases lying between them. The CDR3 is 16 residues long. In DNA, the CDR3 is TGTGCCAGCAAACCGTTTGCAGGGTCTTGGTCCTACGAGCAGTACTTC. Its protein is CASKPFAGSWSYEQYF.

V usage is TRBV10-3 and J usage is TRBJ2-1; maybe TRBD2 (6 bases). CDR1 ENHRY and CDR2 SYGVKD come from the germline V gene. The CDR3 runs 16 residues. Trimming cost V 0 bases and J 3 bases, with 12 bases left between them. As DNA, the CDR3 is TGTGCCATCAGTGAGTCTGGCGGGGCAAGCTACAATGAGCAGTTCTTC. Amino acid sequence: CAISESGGASYNEQFF.

The V and J genes are TRBV20-1 and TRBJ1-5, with D possibly TRBD1 on 5 matching bases. CDR3 size: 14 residues. Trimming took 3 bases from V and 6 from J, leaving 15 bases between them. Germline loops: CDR1 DFQATT, CDR2 SNEGSKA (reference sequence). The CDR3 sequence is CSASWVQGGQPQHF. As DNA, the CDR3 is TGCAGTGCTAGCTGGGTCCAGGGTGGTCAGCCCCAGCATTTT.

This clonotype was counted a single time. The chain links TRBV7-9 to TRBJ2-1; TRBD1 agrees at 8 bases. The V gene's germline CDR1 is SEHNR and CDR2 FQNEAQ (reference sequence). This CDR3 region has 16 residues. V lost 1 base to trimming and J lost 6 bases; unmatched junction nucleotides: 8. This CDR3 reads CASSLDGDRPPNEQFF. The DNA of the CDR3 is TGTGCCAGCAGCTTAGACGGGGACAGGCCACCCAATGAGCAGTTCTTC.

This chain links TRBV7-3 with TRBJ1-1; possibly TRBD1 for D (5 bases). The CDR3 length is 16 residues. Deletions cut 1 base from V and 5 bases from J, with 17 bases between. Germline CDR1 and CDR2: SGHTA and FQGTGA. CDR3 in amino acids: CASSLIIGGAGTEAFF. The CDR3 DNA reads TGTGCCAGCAGCTTAATAATTGGGGGTGCGGGGACTGAAGCTTTCTTT.

This chain uses TRBV5-1 with TRBJ2-5; 7 positions agree with TRBD1. TRBJ2-7 matches the DNA end more closely, so the J call is doubtful. The germline gives CDR1 SGHRS, CDR2 YFSETQ. The CDR3 is 14 amino acids. Here the CDR3 DNA reads TGCGCCAGCAGCTCTCAGACAGGGTTACACGAGCAGTACTTC. Its translation is CASSSQTGLHEQYF.

The chain is built from TRBV12-3 or TRBV12-4 and TRBJ2-7; a weak D match, TRBD1 (6 bases). This CDR3 has 15 residues. V lost 5 bases and J lost 3, with 17 bases in between. The CDR3 loop is CASSRRQELRYEQYF. The CDR3 DNA reads as TGTGCCAGCAGTCGAAGACAGGAACTTCGCTACGAGCAGTACTTC.

The V call is TRBV27, the J call TRBJ2-7; D remains unclear. This CDR3 has 14 residues. Trimming cost V 5 bases and J 7 bases, with 18 bases left between them. Per the germline V gene, CDR1 is MNHEY and CDR2 is SMNVEV (reference sequence). The CDR3 sequence is CASSTSWVANEQYF. The DNA of the CDR3 is TGTGCCAGCAGTACCTCCTGGGTCGCTAATGAGCAGTACTTC.